This entry describes one T cell receptor (beta chain). Source study methods: The assay estimated nucleated cells by amplifying reference gene primers. Generated by immunoSEQ multiplex PCR, the TCRdb table keeps only in-frame clones and is missing some. V, J and clone size are those of that table, while D and trimming were read from the DNA. The sample has approximately 140,000 clones, roughly nine tenths seen once. The entry originates in a study of blood T cell repertoires in COVID-19. CDR3 length: 14 amino acids. Trimming at V came to 4 bases and at J to 7 bases, leaving 3 bases not matched to a gene. Germline CDR1 reads ENHRY; CDR2 reads SYGVKD.

The source is a woman in her sixties with active or convalescent COVID-19. The sequenced sample was peripheral blood. The chain has TRBV10-3 and TRBJ1-6; the match to TRBD1 covers 8 bases. The CDR3 bases are TGTGCCATCAGTGGTGACAGGGGAAATTCACCCCTCCACTTT. Its translation: CAISGDRGNSPLHF.